This TCR beta chain derives from a study of cytomegalovirus exposure and HLA in healthy donors. Study results and limitations: High sensitivity and specificity were reportedly achieved when the classifier diagnosed cytomegalovirus status. In a later analysis, a genetic analysis reported fewer productive-TCR N-insertions in an Asian-associated ancestry cluster than the cohort average. Common viral pathogens seemed, in a later analysis, to connect with several of the most significant clusters.

Donors showed nominal health when sampled, although they likely had unrecorded immune exposures. In germline, CDR1 is ENHRY, CDR2 SYGVKD. V was clipped by 0 bases and J by 6 bases; unmatched bases: 7. CDR3 size: 15 residues. The PCR was carried out with 60 Vbeta primers and 13 Jbeta primers. This table comes from immunoSEQ multiplex PCR, and its TCRdb copy is limited to in-frame clones, with some not included. The sample has some 130,000 clones; the top ten hold under 2%. Points on this clone: The antigen is not known.

V is TRBV10-3 and J is TRBJ2-7; TRBD1 agrees at 8 bases. The sample was PBMCs. The origin of this receptor is a woman aged 40 to 55 in good health and CMV-seropositive. DNA for the CDR3: TGTGCCATCAGTGAGTCAGTCACAGGGGGAGGCGAGCAGTACTTC. Translating gives CAISESVTGGGEQYF.